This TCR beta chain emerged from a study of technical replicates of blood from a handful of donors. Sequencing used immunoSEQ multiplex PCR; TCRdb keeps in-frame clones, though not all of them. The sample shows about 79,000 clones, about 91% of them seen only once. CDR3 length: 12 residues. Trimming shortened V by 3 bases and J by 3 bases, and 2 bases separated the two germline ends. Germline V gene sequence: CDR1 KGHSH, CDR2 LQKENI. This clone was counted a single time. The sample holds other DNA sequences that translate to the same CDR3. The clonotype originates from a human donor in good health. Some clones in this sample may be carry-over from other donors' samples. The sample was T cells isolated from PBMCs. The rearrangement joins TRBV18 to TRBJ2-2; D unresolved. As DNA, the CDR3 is TGTGCCAGCTCACCCTACACCGGGGAGCTGTTTTTT. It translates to CASSPYTGELFF. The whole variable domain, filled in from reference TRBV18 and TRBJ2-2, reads NAGVMQNPRHLVRRRGQEARLRCSPMKGHSHVYWYRQLPEEGLKFMVYLQKENIIDESGMPKERFSAEFPKEGPSILRIQQVVRGDSAAYFCASSPYTGELFFGEGSRLTVL.